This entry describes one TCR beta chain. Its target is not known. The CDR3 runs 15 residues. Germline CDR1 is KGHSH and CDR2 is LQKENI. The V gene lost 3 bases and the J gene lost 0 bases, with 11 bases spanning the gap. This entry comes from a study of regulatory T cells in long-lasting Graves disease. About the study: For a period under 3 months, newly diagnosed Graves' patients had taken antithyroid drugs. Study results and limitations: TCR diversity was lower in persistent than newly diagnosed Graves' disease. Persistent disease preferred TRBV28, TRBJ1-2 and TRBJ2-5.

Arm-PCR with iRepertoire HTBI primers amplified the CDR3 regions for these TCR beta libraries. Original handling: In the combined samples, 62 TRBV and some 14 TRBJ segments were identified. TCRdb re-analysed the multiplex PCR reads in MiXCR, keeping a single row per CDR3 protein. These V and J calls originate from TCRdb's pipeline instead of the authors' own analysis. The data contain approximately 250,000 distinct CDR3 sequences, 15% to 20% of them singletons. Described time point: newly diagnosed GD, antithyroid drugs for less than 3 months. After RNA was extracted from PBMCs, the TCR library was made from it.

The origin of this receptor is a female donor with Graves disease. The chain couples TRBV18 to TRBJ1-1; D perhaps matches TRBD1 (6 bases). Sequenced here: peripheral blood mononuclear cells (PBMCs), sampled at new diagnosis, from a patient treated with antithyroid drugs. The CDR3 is CASSPSQGLNTEAFF. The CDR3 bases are TGTGCCAGCTCACCTTCCCAGGGGCTGAACACTGAAGCTTTCTTT.